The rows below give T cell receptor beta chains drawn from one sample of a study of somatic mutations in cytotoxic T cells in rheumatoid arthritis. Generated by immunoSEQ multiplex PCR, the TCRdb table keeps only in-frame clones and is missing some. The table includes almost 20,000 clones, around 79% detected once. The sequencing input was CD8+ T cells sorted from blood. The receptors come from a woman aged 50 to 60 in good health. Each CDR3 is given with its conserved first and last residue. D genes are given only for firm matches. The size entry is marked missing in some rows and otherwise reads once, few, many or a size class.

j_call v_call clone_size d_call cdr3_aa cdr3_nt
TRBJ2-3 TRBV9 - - CASSPGVDTQYF TGTGCCAGCAGCCCAGGGGTAGATACGCAGTATTTT
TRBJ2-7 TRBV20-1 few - CSARGGYEQYF TGCAGTGCTAGAGGCGGCTACGAGCAGTACTTC
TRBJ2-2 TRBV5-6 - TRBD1 CASSFYRGTGELFF TGTGCCAGCAGCTTCTACAGGGGAACCGGGGAGCTGTTTTTT
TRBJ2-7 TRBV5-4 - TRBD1 CASSPPGQGTIRYEQYF TGTGCCAGCAGCCCTCCGGGACAGGGAACCATTAGGTACGAGCAGTACTTC
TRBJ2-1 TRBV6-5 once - CASSYNGVDEQFF TGTGCCAGCAGTTACAATGGGGTCGATGAGCAGTTCTTC
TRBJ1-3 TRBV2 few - CAFPRRGYSGNTIYF TGTGCCTTCCCCAGGCGGGGGTACTCTGGAAACACCATATATTTT
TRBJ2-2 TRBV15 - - CATSSRQGGTGELFF TGTGCCACCAGCTCACGACAGGGAGGGACCGGGGAGCTGTTTTTT
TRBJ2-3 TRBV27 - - CASSPGQFLTDTQYF TGTGCCAGCAGTCCTGGACAGTTCCTCACAGATACGCAGTATTTT
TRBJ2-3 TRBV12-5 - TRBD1 CASGLYRDRDTDTQYF TGTGCTAGTGGTTTGTACCGGGACAGGGACACAGATACGCAGTATTTT
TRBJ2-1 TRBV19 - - CASRASGEQFF TGTGCCAGTAGGGCCTCTGGGGAGCAGTTCTTC
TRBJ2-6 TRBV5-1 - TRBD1 CASSLDATGSGANVLTF TGCGCCAGCAGCTTGGATGCGACAGGGTCCGGGGCCAACGTCCTGACTTTC
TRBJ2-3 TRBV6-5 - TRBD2 CASSYSAGGLSDTQYF TGTGCCAGCAGTTACTCTGCGGGGGGGCTTTCTGATACGCAGTATTTT
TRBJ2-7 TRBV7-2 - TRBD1 CASSRGQAAYEQYF TGTGCCAGCAGCCGGGGACAGGCCGCCTACGAGCAGTACTTC
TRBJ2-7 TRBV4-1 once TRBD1 CASSSFPGQGNEQYF TGCGCCAGCAGCTCATTCCCGGGACAGGGAAACGAGCAGTACTTC
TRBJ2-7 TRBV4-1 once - CASSPRQQHEQYF TGCGCCAGCAGTCCAAGACAGCAACACGAGCAGTACTTC
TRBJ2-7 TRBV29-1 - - CSVRDSYEQYF TGCAGCGTTCGGGACTCCTACGAGCAGTACTTC
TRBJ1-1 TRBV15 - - CATSREYQNTEAFF TGTGCCACCAGCAGAGAGTACCAAAACACTGAAGCTTTCTTT
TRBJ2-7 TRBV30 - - CAWSVLGTYEQYF TGTGCCTGGAGTGTACTTGGGACCTACGAGCAGTACTTC
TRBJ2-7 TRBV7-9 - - CASSLANAAGEQYF TGTGCCAGCAGCTTAGCGAATGCGGCGGGCGAGCAGTACTTC
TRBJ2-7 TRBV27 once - CASSLFFRDSSFYEQYF TGTGCCAGCAGTTTATTCTTCCGGGACTCTTCGTTTTACGAGCAGTACTTC
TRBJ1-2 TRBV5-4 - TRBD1 CASSLKGAGGVGGYTF TGTGCCAGCAGTCTCAAGGGGGCAGGGGGCGTTGGTGGCTACACCTTC
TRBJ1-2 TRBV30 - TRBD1 CAWSPPTGDWHGYTF TGTGCCTGGAGTCCTCCGACAGGGGATTGGCATGGCTACACCTTC
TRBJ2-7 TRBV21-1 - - CASTKSSGQGTVEQYF TGTGCCAGCACCAAAAGTTCCGGACAGGGCACGGTCGAGCAGTACTTC
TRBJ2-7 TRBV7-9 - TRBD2 CASSSSGKKDEQYF TGTGCCAGCAGCTCTAGCGGGAAGAAGGACGAGCAGTACTTC
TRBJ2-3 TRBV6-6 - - CASSYESILSTDTQYF TGTGCCAGCAGTTACGAGAGTATCCTTAGCACAGATACGCAGTATTTT
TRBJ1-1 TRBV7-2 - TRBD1 CASSVNRGPRNMNTEAFF TGTGCCAGCAGCGTCAACAGGGGGCCAAGAAACATGAACACTGAAGCTTTCTTT
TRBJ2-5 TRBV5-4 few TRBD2 CASTALAGGRETQYF TGTGCCAGCACAGCGTTAGCGGGGGGGCGAGAGACCCAGTACTTC
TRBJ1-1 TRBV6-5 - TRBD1 CASTPGTANTEAFF TGTGCCAGCACCCCCGGGACAGCGAACACTGAAGCTTTCTTT
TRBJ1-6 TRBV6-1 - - CASRNSGENSPLHF TGTGCCAGCAGGAACTCAGGGGAGAATTCACCCCTCCACTTT
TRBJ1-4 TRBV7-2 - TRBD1 CASNSGQAGLDEKLFF TGTGCCAGCAACTCCGGACAGGCCGGACTAGATGAAAAACTGTTTTTT
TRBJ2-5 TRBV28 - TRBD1 CASSRGQNQETQYF TGTGCCAGCAGCCGGGGACAGAACCAAGAGACCCAGTACTTC
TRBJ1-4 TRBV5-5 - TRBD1 CASSSRDRAANEKLFF TGTGCCAGCAGCTCCCGTGACAGGGCAGCTAATGAAAAACTGTTTTTT
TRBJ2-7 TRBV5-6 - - CASSLGSNYEQYF TGTGCCAGCAGTTTAGGGTCGAACTACGAGCAGTACTTC
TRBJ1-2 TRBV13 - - CASSEGSGGNGYTF TGTGCCAGCAGCGAAGGGTCCGGGGGCAATGGCTACACCTTC
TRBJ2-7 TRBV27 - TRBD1 CASSVTGAREQYF TGTGCCAGCAGTGTGACAGGGGCGAGGGAGCAGTACTTC
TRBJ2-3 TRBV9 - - CASGRDGPSTDTQYF TGTGCCAGCGGTCGGGACGGCCCTAGCACAGATACGCAGTATTTT
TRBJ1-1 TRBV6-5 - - CASLSDSQANTEAFF TGTGCCAGCCTGAGTGACAGCCAGGCTAACACTGAAGCTTTCTTT
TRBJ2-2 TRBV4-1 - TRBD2 CASSQRTSGRAGTGELFF TGCGCCAGCAGCCAAAGGACTAGCGGGAGGGCCGGAACCGGGGAGCTGTTTTTT
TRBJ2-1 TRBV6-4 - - CASSDSGDAHEQFF TGTGCCAGCAGTGACTCGGGGGACGCTCATGAGCAGTTCTTC
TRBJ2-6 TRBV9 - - CASSVAYGSGANVLTF TGTGCCAGCAGCGTAGCGTACGGCTCTGGGGCCAACGTCCTGACTTTC
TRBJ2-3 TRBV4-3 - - CASSQEWDRRADTQYF TGCGCCAGCAGCCAAGAATGGGACCGCAGGGCAGATACGCAGTATTTT
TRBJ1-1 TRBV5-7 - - CASRAGLSTEAFF TGTGCCAGCAGGGCAGGGTTGAGCACTGAAGCTTTCTTT
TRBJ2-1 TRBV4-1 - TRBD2 CASSQEGGDPYNEQFF TGCGCCAGCAGCCAAGAGGGAGGGGACCCTTACAATGAGCAGTTCTTC
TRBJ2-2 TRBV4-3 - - CASSQAPGGARDTGELFF TGCGCCAGCAGCCAAGCCCCGGGCGGAGCAAGGGACACCGGGGAGCTGTTTTTT
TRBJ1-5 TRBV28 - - CASRYRNSNQPQHF TGTGCCAGCAGATACAGGAATAGCAATCAGCCCCAGCATTTT
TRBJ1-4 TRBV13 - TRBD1 CASSLGTLGGMDEKLFF TGTGCCAGCAGCTTAGGGACCCTAGGGGGCATGGATGAAAAACTGTTTTTT
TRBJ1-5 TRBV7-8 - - CASSLYESNQPQHF TGTGCCAGCAGCTTATACGAGTCCAATCAGCCCCAGCATTTT
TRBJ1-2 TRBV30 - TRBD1 CAWSRQDRESYGYTF TGTGCCTGGTCGCGCCAGGACAGGGAAAGCTATGGCTACACCTTC
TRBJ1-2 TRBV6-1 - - CASNRAQANYGYTF TGTGCCAGCAATCGGGCCCAAGCTAACTATGGCTACACCTTC
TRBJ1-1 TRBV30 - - CAWKGRGEDTEAFF TGTGCCTGGAAGGGGAGAGGTGAAGACACTGAAGCTTTCTTT
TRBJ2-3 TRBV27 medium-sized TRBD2 CASSLISGSLDTQYF TGTGCCAGCAGTTTAATTAGCGGGAGTTTAGATACGCAGTATTTT
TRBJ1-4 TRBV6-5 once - CASSRFEYEKLFF TGTGCCAGCAGCCGCTTCGAATATGAAAAACTGTTTTTT
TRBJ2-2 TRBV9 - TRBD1 CASSAPTGLVGELFF TGTGCCAGCAGCGCCCCGACAGGGTTAGTCGGGGAGCTGTTTTTT